This T cell receptor beta chain was documented in a study of T-cell reconstitution after alpha-beta-depleted transplantation in children. Unique molecular identifiers were used to barcode this TCRbeta library. MiXCR, run by TCRdb on the PCR reads, gives a single entry per CDR3 protein. This table holds 700,000 to 850,000 distinct CDR3 sequences, 15% to 20% found once. Study conclusions and caveats: Surviving recipient T cells and thymic progenitors underlay high day-60 TCRbeta diversity in some patients.

V was clipped by 0 bases and J by 2 bases, with 14 bases between them. In germline, CDR1 is PRHDT, CDR2 FYEKMQ (reference sequence). This CDR3 spans 16 amino acids. Comments on this clonotype: What it recognizes is unknown.

The sequenced sample was PBMCs, mostly from graft donor cells, obtained 360 days after TCRalphabeta/CD19-depleted stem cell transplant. The TCR sequence derives from a male patient younger than 18 who had a stem cell transplant for acute lymphoblastic leukemia, so the T cells may come from the graft donor. This chain joins TRBV13 and TRBJ2-7; a weak D match, TRBD2 (5 bases). The CDR3: CASSLGGGGPTYEQYF. The CDR3 nucleotides are TGTGCCAGCAGCTTAGGGGGTGGCGGGCCTACCTACGAGCAGTACTTC.